What follows are 14 T cell receptor beta chains derived from one specimen sequenced in a study of human T cells and chemical hapten exposure. The time point was: patch test 2, 6 weeks after DPC sensitization. The treatment here: therapeutic diphenylcyclopropenone sensitization with weekly scalp DPC. TCRdb reanalysed the RACE reads using MiXCR and keeps one entry per CDR3 protein. The sample lists some 350,000 distinct CDR3 sequences, around 6% occurring once. The sample was whole blood, taken in connection with sensitization to the hapten diphenylcyclopropenone (DPC). All receptors come from a young woman with alopecia areata. Some clones in this sample may be carry-over from other donors' samples.

This clonotype was recorded at least ten times. The chain combines TRBV5-1 with TRBJ1-2, with D hard to call. The CDR3 is 13 residues long. Trimming cost V 0 bases and J 4 bases, with 7 bases left between them. Germline values: CDR1 SGHRS, CDR2 YFSETQ. The CDR3 sequence is CASSLEGFYGYTF. The CDR3 bases are TGCGCCAGCAGCTTGGAAGGGTTCTATGGCTACACCTTC.

This clonotype was counted at least ten times. The rearrangement joins TRBV7-6 to TRBJ2-2, with D possibly matching TRBD2 (6 bases). Deletions cut 2 bases from V and 9 bases from J, with 13 bases between. Germline CDR1 and CDR2: SGHVS and FNYEAQ. This CDR3 is built from 14 residues. The chain's CDR3 is CASSLIADDRELFF. The CDR3 DNA follows: TGTGCCAGCAGCTTAATAGCGGACGACCGGGAGCTGTTTTTT. The full variable domain, in which reference TRBV7-6 and TRBJ2-2 provide the parts outside the CDR3, is GAGVSQSPRYKVTKRGQDVALRCDPISGHVSLYWYRQALGQGPEFLTYFNYEAQQDKSGLPNDRFSAERPEGSISTLTIQRTEQRDSAMYRCASSLIADDRELFFGEGSRLTVL.

This clonotype was detected many times. The gene calls are TRBV20-1 and TRBJ1-2, with D unresolved. The CDR3 totals 12 residues. CDR1 is DFQATT and CDR2 is SNEGSKA in the germline V gene (reference sequence). The ends were cut back, 1 base at V and 6 bases at J, with 9 bases in the middle. CDR3 DNA: TGCAGTGCTAGAGGGGCGGGAGATGGCTACACCTTC. Protein: CSARGAGDGYTF.

This clonotype came up many times. This rearrangement joins TRBV12-3 or TRBV12-4 to TRBJ1-5; 7 nucleotides line up with TRBD1. V shed 0 bases, J shed 2 bases, and the junction held 16 bases outside the gene matches. The CDR3 covers 20 residues. CDR3 coding DNA: TGTGCCAGCAGTTTAGCGAGACAGGGAAGGGAAGTAATCGGCAATCAGCCCCAGCATTTT. Translation: CASSLARQGREVIGNQPQHF.

This clonotype was counted many times. V is TRBV5-1 and J is TRBJ1-6; D unclear. V was cut by 0 bases and J by 7 bases, with 5 bases left in between. This CDR3 is built from 13 residues. The germline gives CDR1 SGHRS, CDR2 YFSETQ. The CDR3 protein is CASSLESNSPLHF. The CDR3 region has the DNA TGCGCCAGCAGCTTGGAATCGAATTCACCCCTCCACTTT. Full variable domain (rest looked up from reference TRBV5-1 and TRBJ1-6): KAGVTQTPRYLIKTRGQQVTLSCSPISGHRSVSWYQQTPGQGLQFLFEYFSETQRNKGNFPGRFSGRQFSNSRSEMNVSTLELGDSALYLCASSLESNSPLHFGNGTRLTVT.

This clonotype has a handful of counts. The chain uses TRBV7-9 and TRBJ1-1; D remains unclear. V was shortened by 3 bases and J by 4 bases, with 12 bases between the two germline ends. The CDR3 covers 14 residues. Germline CDR1 reads SEHNR; CDR2 reads FQNEAQ (reference sequence). DNA of the CDR3: TGTGCCAGCAGCTTTGAACTTCTGGGCACTGAAGCTTTCTTT. Amino acids: CASSFELLGTEAFF.

Only a few counts were recorded for this clonotype. V is TRBV6-5 and J is TRBJ2-1; D is possibly TRBD1 (5 bases). The V gene's germline CDR1 is MNHEY and CDR2 SVGAGI. V gave up 1 base and J gave up 7 bases, with 17 bases separating them. The CDR3 spans 16 residues. The CDR3 nucleotides are TGTGCCAGCAGTTACTGGCCAGGGAAAAGTGCTAATGAGCAGTTCTTC. Its translation is CASSYWPGKSANEQFF.

The genes are TRBV6-5 and TRBJ2-5; unclear D gene. Germline V gene sequence: CDR1 MNHEY, CDR2 SVGAGI. The CDR3 length is 14 residues. V was clipped by 8 bases and J by 5 bases, with 18 bases between them. CDR3 nucleotides: TGTGCCAGCGCTAGGTTTAAACAGTCGGAGACCCAGTACTTC. Amino acid sequence: CASARFKQSETQYF.

As to this clonotype: Given a much more abundant clone one base away, this may be a read error. Here the CDR3 omits its conserved ending phenylalanine or tryptophan, so a read error is the likely source. V gene TRBV6-4 combines with J gene TRBJ1-1, with a tentative D call TRBD1 (5 bases). Trimming removed 6 bases at V and 5 bases at J, with 13 bases between. The CDR3 is made up of 13 amino acids. CDR1 MRHNA and CDR2 SNTAGT come from the germline V gene. The CDR3 DNA follows: TGTGCCAGCAGAGGAGGGGAGGGGACTGAAGCTTTCTTA. Residues: CASRGGEGTEAFL.

This clonotype was observed many times. The chain has TRBV5-6 and TRBJ1-1; no clear D. Germline V gene sequence: CDR1 SGHDT, CDR2 YYEEEE. CDR3 length: 12 amino acids. Trimming shortened V by 6 bases and J by 3 bases, and 9 bases separated the two germline ends. This CDR3 reads CASNSWDTEAFF. CDR3 nucleotide sequence: TGTGCCAGCAACTCCTGGGACACTGAAGCTTTCTTT.

This clonotype was seen ten or more times. V and J are TRBV13 and TRBJ2-7; perhaps TRBD1 as D (5 bases). The length of the CDR3 is 14 residues. Trimming shortened V by 5 bases and J by 3 bases, and 14 bases separated the two germline ends. Germline V gives CDR1 PRHDT, CDR2 FYEKMQ (reference sequence). In nucleotides, the CDR3 is TGTGCCAGCAGCCCTAGGCCGACAGACTACGAGCAGTACTTC. Translating it yields CASSPRPTDYEQYF.

This clonotype has at least ten counts. The rearrangement links TRBV27 to TRBJ2-5; unclear D gene. The CDR3 runs 15 residues. CDR1 and CDR2 from the germline V gene are MNHEY and SMNVEV (reference sequence). V gave up 5 bases and J gave up 3 bases, with 16 bases separating them. This chain's CDR3 is CASSPGFFLEETQYF. The CDR3 bases are TGTGCCAGCAGTCCCGGTTTCTTTCTCGAAGAGACCCAGTACTTC.

The gene calls are TRBV27 and TRBJ1-1; 10 bases agree with TRBD1. Germline CDR1 reads MNHEY; CDR2 reads SMNVEV (reference sequence). This CDR3 is 15 amino acids long. With V trimmed by 4 bases and J by 5 bases, 7 bases remained unmatched. CDR3 DNA sequence: TGTGCCAGCAGTTCGACAGGGGGCGCGTATACTGAAGCTTTCTTT. It yields the protein CASSSTGGAYTEAFF.

A few counts support this clonotype. The chain is built from TRBV6-2 or TRBV6-3 and TRBJ2-1; D is possibly TRBD2 (5 bases). CDR1 is MNHEY, CDR2 SVGEGT, per germline. Deletions cut 8 bases from V and 0 bases from J, with 8 bases between. CDR3 size: 13 residues. CDR3 sequence: CASGGSSYNEQFF. Here the CDR3 DNA reads TGTGCCAGCGGAGGAAGCTCCTACAATGAGCAGTTCTTC.